The rows below give T cell receptor beta chains drawn from one sample of a study of beta chain features in type 1 diabetes. The assay was immunoSEQ multiplex PCR, and TCRdb's table has in-frame clones only and misses some. Of 620,000 or so clones in the sample, around 16% were seen once. The sample was naive CD4+ T cells from blood. Receptors were obtained from a man between 18 and 29 years old in good health. Each CDR3 is given with its conserved first and last residue. A D gene is named only where the DNA matches it firmly. A clone size is listed for some rows: how often the clone was seen (once, few, many), or a class if it is expanded.

TRBJ1-5	NA	few	TRBV28	CASRTVGLQHF	TGTGCCAGCAGAACAGTAGGTCTCCAGCATTTT
TRBJ2-1	TRBD1	few	TRBV28	CASSLTGNYNEQFF	TGTGCCAGCAGTTTGACAGGGAACTACAATGAGCAGTTCTTC
TRBJ2-7	TRBD2	NA	TRBV9	CASSGELAGTEQYF	TGTGCCAGCAGCGGAGAACTAGCGGGAACCGAGCAGTACTTC
TRBJ2-7	NA	NA	TRBV9	CASSVGQEPYEQYF	TGTGCCAGCAGCGTAGGGCAAGAACCCTACGAGCAGTACTTC
TRBJ2-7	NA	NA	TRBV7-2	CASSLTFYEQYF	TGTGCCAGCAGCTTGACCTTCTACGAGCAGTACTTC
TRBJ1-5	NA	NA	TRBV12-5	CASGRSGSNQPQHF	TGTGCTAGTGGCAGATCAGGGAGCAATCAGCCCCAGCATTTT
TRBJ2-7	TRBD1	NA	TRBV5-1	CASSWMRQGPEQYF	TGCGCCAGCAGCTGGATGCGACAGGGCCCCGAGCAGTACTTC
TRBJ2-6	NA	NA	TRBV28	CASSTHRVPSGANVLTF	TGTGCCAGCAGCACCCACAGGGTACCCTCTGGGGCCAACGTCCTGACTTTC
TRBJ2-4	TRBD1	NA	TRBV7-6	CASSPGTGLAKNIQYF	TGTGCCAGCAGCCCCGGGACAGGGCTAGCCAAAAACATTCAGTACTTC
TRBJ1-1	NA	NA	TRBV6-6	CASSYSTAGVEAFF	TGTGCCAGCAGTTACTCGACGGCAGGGGTAGAAGCTTTCTTT
TRBJ2-5	TRBD1	NA	TRBV7-9	CASFDRGREETQYF	TGTGCCAGCTTCGACAGGGGGAGGGAGGAGACCCAGTACTTC
TRBJ2-1	TRBD2	few	TRBV6-1	CASRFTSGKNEQFF	TGTGCCAGCCGGTTCACTAGCGGGAAAAATGAGCAGTTCTTC
TRBJ2-7	TRBD2	NA	TRBV29-1	CSVRTSGYEQYF	TGCAGCGTCAGGACTAGCGGTTACGAGCAGTACTTC
TRBJ1-4	NA	NA	TRBV7-2	CASSLAGEEKLFF	TGTGCCAGCAGCTTGGCAGGGGAAGAAAAACTGTTTTTT
TRBJ2-7	NA	few	TRBV2	CASREDTYEQYF	TGTGCCAGCAGGGAGGATACCTACGAGCAGTACTTC
TRBJ1-2	TRBD1	few	TRBV6-5	CASSSFDREYGYTF	TGTGCCAGCAGTTCCTTCGACAGGGAATATGGCTACACCTTC
TRBJ2-3	NA	NA	TRBV18	CASSPPGAANTQYF	TGTGCCAGCTCACCACCCGGGGCAGCTAATACGCAGTATTTT
TRBJ2-1	NA	NA	TRBV7-8	CASSPRSVTNNEQFF	TGTGCCAGCAGCCCCCGAAGCGTGACCAACAATGAGCAGTTCTTC
TRBJ1-4	TRBD1	NA	TRBV10-3	CAIRVTGKSEKLFF	TGTGCCATCAGGGTGACAGGGAAGAGCGAAAAACTGTTTTTT
TRBJ2-2	TRBD2	few	TRBV4-1	CASSQAGSGRYTGELFF	TGCGCCAGCAGCCAAGCGGGTAGCGGGAGATACACCGGGGAGCTGTTTTTT
TRBJ2-3	TRBD2	few	TRBV28	CASSGLGTDTQYF	TGTGCCAGCTCAGGACTAGGCACAGATACGCAGTATTTT
TRBJ2-3	NA	NA	TRBV5-1	CASSLAGSPDTQYF	TGCGCCAGCAGCTTGGCAGGGTCCCCAGATACGCAGTATTTT
TRBJ2-5	TRBD1	NA	TRBV29-1	CSVDVADRGWQYF	TGCAGCGTTGACGTGGCCGACAGGGGTTGGCAGTACTTC
TRBJ2-4	NA	few	TRBV9	CASSLGQRDPIQYF	TGTGCCAGCAGCCTAGGTCAGAGGGACCCCATTCAGTACTTC
TRBJ1-5	NA	few	TRBV9	CASSVGDYSNQPQHF	TGTGCCAGCAGCGTAGGGGATTATAGCAATCAGCCCCAGCATTTT
TRBJ1-2	TRBD1	NA	TRBV28	CASTQGGNYGYTF	TGTGCCAGCACACAGGGGGGTAACTATGGCTACACCTTC
TRBJ2-1	NA	few	TRBV4-1	CASTPLGESDNEQFF	TGCGCCAGCACCCCACTTGGAGAGTCGGACAATGAGCAGTTCTTC
TRBJ2-7	NA	NA	TRBV18	CASSPGSNYEQYF	TGTGCCAGCTCACCGGGCAGTAACTACGAGCAGTACTTC
TRBJ2-3	NA	NA	TRBV6-1	CASSAGWGRTDTQYF	TGTGCCAGCTCGGCTGGGTGGGGCCGCACAGATACGCAGTATTTT
TRBJ1-4	TRBD1	NA	TRBV6-1	CASSEQPGQRREKLFF	TGTGCCAGCAGTGAACAACCGGGACAGCGAAGGGAAAAACTGTTTTTT
TRBJ1-1	NA	NA	TRBV20-1	CSARDPSEAFF	TGCAGTGCTAGAGACCCCAGTGAAGCTTTCTTT
TRBJ1-1	NA	few	TRBV14	CASSQARRGSEAFF	TGTGCCAGCAGCCAAGCCCGGCGGGGCAGTGAAGCTTTCTTT
TRBJ2-4	NA	NA	TRBV9	CASSPPTGPKNIQYF	TGTGCCAGCAGCCCCCCTACAGGGCCTAAAAACATTCAGTACTTC
TRBJ1-4	TRBD1	NA	TRBV4-2	CASSQFKDRAAYEKLFF	TGTGCCAGCAGCCAGTTTAAGGACAGGGCAGCTTATGAAAAACTGTTTTTT
TRBJ1-4	NA	NA	TRBV30	CAWSVEQKLFF	TGTGCCTGGAGTGTTGAACAAAAACTGTTTTTT
TRBJ2-3	NA	NA	TRBV9	CASQKGRDTDTQYF	TGTGCCAGCCAAAAGGGGCGCGACACAGATACGCAGTATTTT
TRBJ2-3	NA	few	TRBV4-3	CASSQDFTSTDTQYF	TGCGCCAGCAGCCAAGATTTCACGTCAACAGATACGCAGTATTTT
TRBJ1-1	NA	few	TRBV19	CASSMERGADTEAFF	TGTGCCAGTAGTATGGAGAGGGGCGCTGACACTGAAGCTTTCTTT
TRBJ2-3	TRBD1	NA	TRBV2	CASRLQGAGGTDTQYF	TGTGCCAGCAGGCTACAGGGGGCGGGAGGCACAGATACGCAGTATTTT
TRBJ1-1	TRBD1	many	TRBV7-9	CASSLGRDRLNTEAFF	TGTGCCAGCAGCTTAGGTCGGGACAGACTGAACACTGAAGCTTTCTTT
TRBJ1-1	NA	NA	TRBV6-5	CASSYLGTTEAFF	TGTGCCAGCAGTTATTTGGGGACCACTGAAGCTTTCTTT
TRBJ1-2	NA	NA	TRBV7-9	CASSLALPDGYTF	TGTGCCAGCAGCTTAGCGCTCCCGGATGGCTACACCTTC
TRBJ2-4	NA	few	TRBV11-3	CASSLDAGPTFRHIQYF	TGTGCCAGCAGCTTAGACGCGGGCCCTACCTTCCGGCACATTCAGTACTTC
TRBJ1-1	NA	NA	TRBV11-2	CASSLDTGPNTEAFF	TGTGCCAGCAGCTTAGATACGGGACCGAACACTGAAGCTTTCTTT
TRBJ2-1	TRBD1	NA	TRBV7-2	CASSSRDRENEQFF	TGTGCCAGCAGCTCCCGGGACAGGGAGAATGAGCAGTTCTTC